Below are 6 T cell receptor beta chains sequenced from a single sample in a study of T cell responses to AZD1222 COVID-19 vaccine. TCRdb keeps only in-frame clones here, not all; method: immunoSEQ multiplex PCR. The table shows 200,000 to 250,000 clones, with around 94% occurring only once. Sequencing was performed on peripheral blood, taken 28 days after the second dose of the MenACWY control vaccine. These receptor sequences come from an adult who received the MenACWY meningococcal vaccine as a control.

This chain links TRBV5-1 with TRBJ2-1, with 8 bases matching TRBD2. CDR1 is SGHRS and CDR2 is YFSETQ in the germline V gene. V was clipped by 6 bases and J by 1 base; unmatched bases: 6. This CDR3 is 15 amino acids long. In DNA form, the CDR3 reads TGCGCCAGCACGCTGCTAGCGGGTTCCTACAATGAGCAGTTCTTC. It codes for CASTLLAGSYNEQFF.

The chain employs TRBV5-6 and TRBJ2-1; TRBD2 aligns across 10 bases. This CDR3 comprises 14 residues. CDR1 SGHDT and CDR2 YYEEEE come from the germline V gene. V lost 4 bases and J lost 8; bases outside the gene matches: 6. CDR3 nucleotides: TGTGCCAGCAGCCCAAGCGGGGGGGCCTATGAGCAGTTCTTC. This codes for CASSPSGGAYEQFF.

The chain uses TRBV7-2 and TRBJ2-1; 9 bases align to TRBD2. The CDR3 has 16 residues. Germline assignment: CDR1 SGHTA and CDR2 FQGNSA. Trimming at V came to 4 bases and at J to 8 bases, leaving 12 bases not matched to a gene. The CDR3 spells CASSSDRSGGGDEQFF. The CDR3 DNA reads TGTGCCAGCAGCTCGGACCGTAGCGGGGGTGGTGATGAGCAGTTCTTC.

The chain employs TRBV5-1 and TRBJ2-2; perhaps TRBD1 as D (6 bases). The CDR3 has 15 residues. The V gene's germline CDR1 is SGHRS and CDR2 YFSETQ. V was shortened by 4 bases and J by 0 bases, with 10 bases between the two germline ends. Written as DNA, the CDR3 is TGCGCCAGCAGCGGGACACTAACGAACACCGGGGAGCTGTTTTTT. It yields the protein CASSGTLTNTGELFF. The whole variable domain, remainder taken from reference TRBV5-1 and TRBJ2-2, is KAGVTQTPRYLIKTRGQQVTLSCSPISGHRSVSWYQQTPGQGLQFLFEYFSETQRNKGNFPGRFSGRQFSNSRSEMNVSTLELGDSALYLCASSGTLTNTGELFFGEGSRLTVL.

The chain couples TRBV11-2 to TRBJ2-1, with TRBD2 matching 9 bases. Germline CDR1 reads SGHAT; CDR2 reads FQNNGV. This CDR3 has 15 amino acids. The V segment lost 4 bases and the J segment 10 bases; nucleotides outside the gene matches: 11. The CDR3 region is CASSSSGGPRGEQFF. DNA for the CDR3: TGTGCCAGCAGCTCGAGCGGGGGGCCTAGAGGAGAGCAGTTCTTC. Based on the CDR3 plus reference TRBV11-2 and TRBJ2-1, the full variable domain is EAGVAQSPRYKIIEKRQSVAFWCNPISGHATLYWYQQILGQGPKLLIQFQNNGVVDDSQLPKDRFSAERLKGVDSTLKIQPAKLEDSAVYLCASSSSGGPRGEQFFGPGTRLTVL.

The J gene is TRBJ2-7, the V gene TRBV2; 7 bases fit TRBD2. V lost 4 bases and J lost 3; bases outside the gene matches: 6. CDR1 SNHLY and CDR2 FYNNEI come from the germline V gene. This CDR3 comprises 14 residues. In DNA, the CDR3 is TGTGCCAGCAGTGCTGGCGGGAGTCTCTACGAGCAGTACTTC. It codes for CASSAGGSLYEQYF.